This is a list of T cell receptor beta chains from one sample in a study of blood T cell repertoires in COVID-19. Here immunoSEQ multiplex PCR was the method, and the copy in TCRdb shows in-frame clones only, minus some. Here the sample spans around 100,000 clones, around 90% being singletons. The sequenced material came from peripheral blood. The origin of the receptors is a woman in her 50s with COVID-19, enrolled during active disease. Both conserved end residues are part of each CDR3. Fields, in order: D gene, J gene, V gene, clone size, CDR3 protein, CDR3 DNA. The D gene is left open where the match is weak. Size tells how often a clone was seen (once, few, many) or the class of an expanded clone, and some rows leave it out.

D gene: .
J gene: TRBJ1-4
V gene: TRBV6-6
clone size: .
CDR3 protein: CASTVREKLFF
CDR3 DNA: TGTGCCAGCACCGTACGGGAAAAACTGTTTTTT

D gene: TRBD1
J gene: TRBJ1-3
V gene: TRBV2
clone size: .
CDR3 protein: CASSELGTGSGNTIYF
CDR3 DNA: TGTGCCAGCAGTGAACTCGGGACAGGGTCTGGAAACACCATATATTTT

D gene: TRBD2
J gene: TRBJ2-3
V gene: TRBV7-2
clone size: .
CDR3 protein: CASSLRSRGGGTDTQYF
CDR3 DNA: TGTGCCAGCAGCTTACGAAGCCGCGGGGGGGGAACAGATACGCAGTATTTT

D gene: .
J gene: TRBJ2-7
V gene: TRBV12-5
clone size: .
CDR3 protein: CASGLEQGPYEQYF
CDR3 DNA: TGTGCTAGTGGTTTAGAACAGGGCCCCTACGAGCAGTACTTC

D gene: TRBD2
J gene: TRBJ2-5
V gene: TRBV5-1
clone size: .
CDR3 protein: CASSSGTSGGRYQETQYF
CDR3 DNA: TGCGCCAGCAGCTCCGGGACTAGCGGGGGGCGGTACCAAGAGACCCAGTACTTC

D gene: .
J gene: TRBJ2-3
V gene: TRBV7-3
clone size: .
CDR3 protein: CASSLTTTDTQYF
CDR3 DNA: TGTGCCAGCAGCTTAACAACAACAGATACGCAGTATTTT

D gene: .
J gene: TRBJ1-2
V gene: TRBV7-9
clone size: .
CDR3 protein: CASSPGQYGYTF
CDR3 DNA: TGTGCCAGCAGCCCCGGACAGTATGGCTACACCTTC

D gene: TRBD1
J gene: TRBJ2-2
V gene: TRBV19
clone size: .
CDR3 protein: CATGQGNAGELFF
CDR3 DNA: TGTGCCACCGGACAGGGCAACGCCGGGGAGCTGTTTTTT

D gene: TRBD2
J gene: TRBJ2-1
V gene: TRBV30
clone size: .
CDR3 protein: CARSVRASGGAREQFF
CDR3 DNA: TGTGCCCGCTCAGTTCGGGCTAGCGGGGGGGCGAGGGAGCAGTTCTTC

D gene: .
J gene: TRBJ2-1
V gene: TRBV19
clone size: .
CDR3 protein: CASSIDSGRSSYNEQFF
CDR3 DNA: TGTGCCAGTAGTATAGATTCAGGGCGTAGCTCCTACAATGAGCAGTTCTTC

D gene: TRBD1
J gene: TRBJ2-5
V gene: TRBV19
clone size: .
CDR3 protein: CASSIRDSETQYF
CDR3 DNA: TGTGCCAGTAGTATCCGGGACAGTGAGACCCAGTACTTC

D gene: .
J gene: TRBJ1-2
V gene: TRBV13
clone size: once
CDR3 protein: CASSLRGANYGYTF
CDR3 DNA: TGTGCCAGCAGCTTACGGGGTGCAAACTATGGCTACACCTTC

D gene: .
J gene: TRBJ2-5
V gene: TRBV6-5
clone size: .
CDR3 protein: CASSWNGSPGETQYF
CDR3 DNA: TGTGCCAGCAGTTGGAACGGGTCTCCTGGGGAGACCCAGTACTTC

D gene: .
J gene: TRBJ1-2
V gene: TRBV29-1
clone size: .
CDR3 protein: CSVAVGQSYGYTF
CDR3 DNA: TGCAGCGTTGCGGTAGGACAGAGCTATGGCTACACCTTC

D gene: TRBD1
J gene: TRBJ2-7
V gene: TRBV20-1
clone size: .
CDR3 protein: CSASVGTGTYEQYF
CDR3 DNA: TGCAGTGCTAGTGTCGGGACAGGGACCTACGAGCAGTACTTC

D gene: .
J gene: TRBJ2-2
V gene: TRBV27
clone size: .
CDR3 protein: CASTGMAGELFF
CDR3 DNA: TGTGCCAGCACCGGGATGGCCGGGGAGCTGTTTTTT

D gene: .
J gene: TRBJ1-1
V gene: TRBV7-2
clone size: .
CDR3 protein: CASSLEGRITEAFF
CDR3 DNA: TGTGCCAGCAGCTTAGAGGGGCGAATCACTGAAGCTTTCTTT

D gene: .
J gene: TRBJ2-5
V gene: TRBV11-3
clone size: .
CDR3 protein: CASSQPRGGETQYF
CDR3 DNA: TGTGCCAGCAGCCAACCGCGGGGAGGAGAGACCCAGTACTTC

D gene: TRBD1
J gene: TRBJ1-2
V gene: TRBV7-8
clone size: .
CDR3 protein: CASSLLLGQGNYGYTF
CDR3 DNA: TGTGCCAGCAGCTTGCTCCTCGGACAGGGGAACTATGGCTACACCTTC

D gene: TRBD1
J gene: TRBJ2-3
V gene: TRBV5-1
clone size: .
CDR3 protein: CASSLWGQVTDTQYF
CDR3 DNA: TGCGCCAGCAGCTTGTGGGGACAGGTCACAGATACGCAGTATTTT